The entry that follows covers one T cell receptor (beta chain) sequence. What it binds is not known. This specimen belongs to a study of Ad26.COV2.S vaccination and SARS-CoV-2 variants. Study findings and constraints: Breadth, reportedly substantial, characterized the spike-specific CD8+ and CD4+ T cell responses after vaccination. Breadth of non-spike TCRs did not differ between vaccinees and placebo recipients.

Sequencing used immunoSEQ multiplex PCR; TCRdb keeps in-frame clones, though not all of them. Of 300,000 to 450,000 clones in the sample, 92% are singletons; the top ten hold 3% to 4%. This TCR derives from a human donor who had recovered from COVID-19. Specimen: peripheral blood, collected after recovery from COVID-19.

The CDR3 reads CASSSSGGYEQYF. CDR3 sequence (DNA): TGCGCCAGCAGCTCGTCTGGCGGCTACGAGCAGTACTTC. V usage is TRBV5-1 and J usage is TRBJ2-7, with D unclear. Trimming took 3 bases from V and 3 from J, leaving 10 bases between them. Per the germline V gene, CDR1 is SGHRS and CDR2 is YFSETQ. There are 13 residues in the CDR3. Combining the CDR3 with reference TRBV5-1 and TRBJ2-7 gives the whole variable domain KAGVTQTPRYLIKTRGQQVTLSCSPISGHRSVSWYQQTPGQGLQFLFEYFSETQRNKGNFPGRFSGRQFSNSRSEMNVSTLELGDSALYLCASSSSGGYEQYFGPGTRLTVT.